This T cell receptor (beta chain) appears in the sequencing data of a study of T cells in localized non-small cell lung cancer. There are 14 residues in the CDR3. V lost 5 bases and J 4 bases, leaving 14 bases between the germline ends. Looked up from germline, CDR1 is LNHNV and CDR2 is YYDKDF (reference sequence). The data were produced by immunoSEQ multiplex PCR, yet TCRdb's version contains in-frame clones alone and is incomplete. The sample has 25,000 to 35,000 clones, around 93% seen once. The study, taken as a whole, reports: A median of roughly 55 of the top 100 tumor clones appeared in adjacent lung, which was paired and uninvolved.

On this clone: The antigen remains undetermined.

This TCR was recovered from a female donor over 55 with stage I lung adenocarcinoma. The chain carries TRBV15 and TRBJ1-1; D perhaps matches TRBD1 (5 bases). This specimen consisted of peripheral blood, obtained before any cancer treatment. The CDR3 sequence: CATSGDSPGTEAFF. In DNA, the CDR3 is TGTGCCACCAGCGGCGACAGCCCGGGCACTGAAGCTTTCTTT. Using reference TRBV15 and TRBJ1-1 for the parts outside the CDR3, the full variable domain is DAMVIQNPRYQVTQFGKPVTLSCSQTLNHNVMYWYQQKSSQAPKLLFHYYDKDFNNEADTPDNFQSRRPNTSFCFLDIRSPGLGDTAMYLCATSGDSPGTEAFFGQGTRLTVV.